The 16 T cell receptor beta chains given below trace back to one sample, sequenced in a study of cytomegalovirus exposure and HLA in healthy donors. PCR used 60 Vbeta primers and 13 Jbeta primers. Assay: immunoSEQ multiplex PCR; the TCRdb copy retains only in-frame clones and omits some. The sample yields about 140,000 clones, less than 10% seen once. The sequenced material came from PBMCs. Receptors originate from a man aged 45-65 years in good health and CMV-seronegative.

As DNA, the CDR3 is TGTGCCAGCAGTGATGGGCTAGGGGGGGTGGCCAAAAACATTCAGTACTTC. This gives the protein CASSDGLGGVAKNIQYF. The chain has TRBV2 and TRBJ2-4; a weak D match, TRBD2 (7 bases). V lost 3 bases to trimming and J lost 1 base, with 16 bases between them. The germline V gene has CDR1 SNHLY and CDR2 FYNNEI. CDR3 size: 17 residues.

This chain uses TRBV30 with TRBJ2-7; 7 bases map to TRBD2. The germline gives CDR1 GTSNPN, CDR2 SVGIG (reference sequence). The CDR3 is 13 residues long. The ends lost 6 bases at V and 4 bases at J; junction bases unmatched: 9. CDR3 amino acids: CACRGGNGYEQYF. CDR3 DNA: TGTGCCTGCCGGGGAGGGAACGGATACGAGCAGTACTTC.

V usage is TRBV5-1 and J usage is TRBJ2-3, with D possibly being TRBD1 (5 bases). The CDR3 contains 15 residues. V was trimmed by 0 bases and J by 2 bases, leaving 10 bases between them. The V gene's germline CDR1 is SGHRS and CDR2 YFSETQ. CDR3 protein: CASSLVGGHTDTQYF. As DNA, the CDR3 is TGCGCCAGCAGCTTGGTGGGCGGACACACAGATACGCAGTATTTT. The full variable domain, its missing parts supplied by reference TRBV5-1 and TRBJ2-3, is KAGVTQTPRYLIKTRGQQVTLSCSPISGHRSVSWYQQTPGQGLQFLFEYFSETQRNKGNFPGRFSGRQFSNSRSEMNVSTLELGDSALYLCASSLVGGHTDTQYFGPGTRLTVL.

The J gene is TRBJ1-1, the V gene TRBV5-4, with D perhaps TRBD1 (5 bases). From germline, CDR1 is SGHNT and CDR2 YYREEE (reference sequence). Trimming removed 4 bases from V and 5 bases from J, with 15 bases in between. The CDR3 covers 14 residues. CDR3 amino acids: CASSRSQGVTEAFF. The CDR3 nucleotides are TGTGCCAGCAGCAGAAGCCAGGGTGTAACTGAAGCTTTCTTT. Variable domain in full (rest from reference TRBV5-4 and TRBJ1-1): ETGVTQSPTHLIKTRGQQVTLRCSSQSGHNTVSWYQQALGQGPQFIFQYYREEENGRGNFPPRFSGLQFPNYSSELNVNALELDDSALYLCASSRSQGVTEAFFGQGTRLTVV.

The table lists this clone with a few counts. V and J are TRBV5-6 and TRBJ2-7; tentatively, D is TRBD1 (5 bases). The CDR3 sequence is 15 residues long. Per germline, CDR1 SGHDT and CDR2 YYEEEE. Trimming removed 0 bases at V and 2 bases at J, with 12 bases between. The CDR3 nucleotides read TGTGCCAGCAGCTTGGGTGACAGAGCAACCTACGAGCAGTACTTC. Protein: CASSLGDRATYEQYF.

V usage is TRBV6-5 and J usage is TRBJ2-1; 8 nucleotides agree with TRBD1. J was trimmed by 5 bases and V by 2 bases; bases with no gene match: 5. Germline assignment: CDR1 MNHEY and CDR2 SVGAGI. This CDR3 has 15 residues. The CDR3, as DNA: TGTGCCAGCAGTTACGGCAGGGGGCTAGACAATGAGCAGTTCTTC. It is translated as CASSYGRGLDNEQFF.

The CDR3 sequence is CASSLGQGAPEQYF. CDR3 bases: TGTGCCAGCAGCCTGGGACAGGGGGCTCCCGAGCAGTACTTC. The chain uses TRBV4-2 and TRBJ2-7; 12 nucleotides match TRBD1. Germline CDR1 LGHNA, CDR2 YNFKEQ. This CDR3 has 14 amino acids. V dropped 4 bases and J dropped 6; count of bases not matched to a gene: 4.

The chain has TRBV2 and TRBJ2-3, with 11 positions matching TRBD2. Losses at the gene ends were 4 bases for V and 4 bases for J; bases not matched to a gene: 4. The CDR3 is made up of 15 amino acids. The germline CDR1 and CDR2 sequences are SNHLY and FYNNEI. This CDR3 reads CASSASGGRADTQYF. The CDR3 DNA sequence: TGTGCCAGCAGTGCTAGCGGGGGGCGGGCAGATACGCAGTATTTT.

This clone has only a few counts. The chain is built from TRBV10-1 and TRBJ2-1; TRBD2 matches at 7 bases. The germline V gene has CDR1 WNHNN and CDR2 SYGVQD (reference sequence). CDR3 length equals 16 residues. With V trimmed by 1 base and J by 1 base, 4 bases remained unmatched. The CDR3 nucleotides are TGCGCCAGCAGTGAGTACGGCGGGAGTTCCTACAATGAGCAGTTCTTC. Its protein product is CASSEYGGSSYNEQFF.

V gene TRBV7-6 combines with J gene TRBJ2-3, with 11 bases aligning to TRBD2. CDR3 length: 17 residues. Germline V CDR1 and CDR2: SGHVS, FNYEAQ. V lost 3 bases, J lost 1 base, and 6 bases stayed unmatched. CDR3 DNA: TGTGCCAGCAGCTTTATGACTAGCGGGGATCGCACAGATACGCAGTATTTT. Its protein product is CASSFMTSGDRTDTQYF.

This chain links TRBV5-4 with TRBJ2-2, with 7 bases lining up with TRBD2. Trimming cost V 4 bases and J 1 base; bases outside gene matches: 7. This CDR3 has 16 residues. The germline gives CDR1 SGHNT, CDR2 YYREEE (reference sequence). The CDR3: CASSVGGGRNTGELFF. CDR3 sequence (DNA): TGTGCCAGCAGCGTTGGCGGGGGAAGGAACACCGGGGAGCTGTTTTTT.

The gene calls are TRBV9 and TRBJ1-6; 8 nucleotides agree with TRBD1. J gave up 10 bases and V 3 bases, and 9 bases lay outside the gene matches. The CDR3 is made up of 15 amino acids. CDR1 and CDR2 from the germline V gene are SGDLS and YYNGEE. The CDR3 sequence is CASSGDGQGASPLHF. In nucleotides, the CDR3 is TGTGCCAGCAGCGGGGATGGGCAGGGGGCCTCACCCCTCCACTTT.

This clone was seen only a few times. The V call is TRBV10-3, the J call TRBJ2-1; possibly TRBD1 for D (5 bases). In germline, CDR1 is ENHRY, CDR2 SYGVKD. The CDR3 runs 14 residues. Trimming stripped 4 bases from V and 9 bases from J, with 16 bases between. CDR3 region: CAISGRGSGPEQFF. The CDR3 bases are TGTGCCATCAGTGGTAGGGGTAGTGGGCCTGAGCAGTTCTTC.

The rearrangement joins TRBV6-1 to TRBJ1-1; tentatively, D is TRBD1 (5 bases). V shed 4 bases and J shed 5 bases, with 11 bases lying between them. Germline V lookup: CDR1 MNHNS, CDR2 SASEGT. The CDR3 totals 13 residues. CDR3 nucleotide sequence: TGTGCCAGCAGTGTATCAGGGAGGACTGAAGCTTTCTTT. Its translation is CASSVSGRTEAFF.

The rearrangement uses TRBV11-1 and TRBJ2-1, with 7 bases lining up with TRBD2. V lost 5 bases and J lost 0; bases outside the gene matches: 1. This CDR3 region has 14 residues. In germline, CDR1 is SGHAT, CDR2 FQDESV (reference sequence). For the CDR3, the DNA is TGTGCCAGCAGCCGCGGGGGCTCCTACAATGAGCAGTTCTTC. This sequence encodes CASSRGGSYNEQFF.

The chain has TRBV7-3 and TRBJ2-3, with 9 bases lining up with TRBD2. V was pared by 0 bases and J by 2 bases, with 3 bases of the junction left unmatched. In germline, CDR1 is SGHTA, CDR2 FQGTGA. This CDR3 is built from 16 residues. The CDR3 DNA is TGTGCCAGCAGCTTAACGAGCGGGGGGACCACAGATACGCAGTATTTT. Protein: CASSLTSGGTTDTQYF. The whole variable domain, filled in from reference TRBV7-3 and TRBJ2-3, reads GAGVSQTPSNKVTEKGKYVELRCDPISGHTALYWYRQSLGQGPEFLIYFQGTGAADDSGLPNDRFFAVRPEGSVSTLKIQRTERGDSAVYLCASSLTSGGTTDTQYFGPGTRLTVL.